This T cell receptor beta chain is from a study of Tregs in tolerant kidney transplant recipients. Germline assignment: CDR1 MDHEN and CDR2 SYDVKM. The V and J ends lost 7 bases and 8 bases respectively, with 15 bases between them. The CDR3 is 14 amino acids. The table came from immunoSEQ multiplex PCR; TCRdb's copy has only in-frame clones and leaves some out. Of about 83,000 clones in the sample, around 98% were seen once. V gene TRBV28 combines with J gene TRBJ1-6, with a possible D match to TRBD1 (5 bases). The receptor's source is a human donor who received a combined kidney and bone marrow transplant. Specimen: CD4+ T cells from blood, collected before the transplant. The CDR3, as DNA: TGTGCCAGCAATGGGGGGGGAATCGATTCACCCCTCCACTTT. Its protein is CASNGGGIDSPLHF.